These 11 T cell receptor beta chains were sequenced from one sample in a study of cytomegalovirus exposure and HLA in healthy donors. Primers for the PCR totalled 60 Vbeta and 13 Jbeta. Produced via immunoSEQ multiplex PCR; TCRdb's table is partial and in-frame only. Among 110,000 or so clones listed, about 64% were seen once. The sample was PBMCs. These receptors were taken from a young man in good health and CMV-seropositive.

The rearrangement links TRBV4-1 to TRBJ2-5; the match to TRBD2 covers 11 bases. V gave up 6 bases and J gave up 2 bases; unmatched junction bases: 5. Germline V CDR1 and CDR2: MGHRA, YSYEKL. This CDR3 has 15 residues. The CDR3 DNA follows: TGCGCCAGCAGTCCCGGACTAGCGGGTCAAGAGACCCAGTACTTC. Translation gives CASSPGLAGQETQYF.

V usage is TRBV7-9 and J usage is TRBJ2-7; D unresolved. Germline V gene lookup returns CDR1 SEHNR and CDR2 FQNEAQ (reference sequence). Trimming removed 1 base from V and 3 bases from J, with 13 bases in between. The CDR3 spans 15 residues. CDR3 amino acids: CASSLEPPDNYEQYF. CDR3 nucleotides: TGTGCCAGCAGCTTAGAACCCCCCGACAACTACGAGCAGTACTTC.

This clone showed up just a few times. This chain joins TRBV6-6 and TRBJ1-1; D remains ambiguous. Germline CDR1 reads MNHNY; CDR2 reads SVGAGI (reference sequence). V dropped 7 bases and J dropped 0 bases, with 9 bases sitting between them. The CDR3 consists of 13 residues. The CDR3: CASTQIMNTEAFF. The CDR3 nucleotides read TGTGCCAGCACCCAGATAATGAACACTGAAGCTTTCTTT.

CDR3 loop: CASRIGTVFPEAFF. DNA of the CDR3: TGTGCCAGCAGAATCGGGACAGTCTTCCCTGAAGCTTTCTTT. The chain carries TRBV6-1 and TRBJ1-1; 7 bases fit TRBD1. With V trimmed by 6 bases and J by 6 bases, 10 bases remained unmatched. Looked up from germline, CDR1 is MNHNS and CDR2 is SASEGT. CDR3 size: 14 residues.

This chain joins TRBV7-9 and TRBJ2-3, with a tentative D call TRBD2 (5 bases). The CDR3 has 12 amino acids. Per germline, CDR1 SEHNR and CDR2 FQNEAQ (reference sequence). V was pared by 11 bases and J by 3 bases, with 12 bases between. The CDR3 DNA sequence: TGTGCCGAGGGTCGGGATACAGATACGCAGTATTTT. This sequence encodes CAEGRDTDTQYF.

The rearrangement joins TRBV11-3 to TRBJ2-3, with TRBD2 matching 8 bases. J lost 5 bases, V lost 4 bases, and 5 bases had no gene match. CDR3 length: 14 residues. Germline V CDR1 and CDR2: SGHNT, YENEEA. The CDR3 loop reads CASSSGLAGDTQYF. As DNA, the CDR3 is TGTGCCAGCAGCTCAGGACTAGCTGGAGATACGCAGTATTTT.

V and J are TRBV30 and TRBJ2-4; 10 bases line up with TRBD1. Germline CDR1 is GTSNPN and CDR2 is SVGIG (reference sequence). J lost 9 bases, V lost 3 bases, and 5 bases had no gene match. The CDR3 loop spans 13 amino acids. CDR3 nucleotides: TGTGCCTGGAGGGGGGACAGGGGAGCCATTCAGTACTTC. As protein: CAWRGDRGAIQYF.

This chain connects TRBV2 to TRBJ2-7, with D possibly matching TRBD1 (5 bases). CDR3 length equals 14 residues. CDR1 SNHLY and CDR2 FYNNEI come from the germline V gene. V lost 7 bases and J lost 0, with 13 bases in between. The CDR3 nucleotides read TGTGCCAGCAAATTCGACAGAAACTCCTACGAGCAGTACTTC. Translated: CASKFDRNSYEQYF.

The V call is TRBV7-7, the J call TRBJ2-2, with D maybe TRBD1 (6 bases). CDR1 is SSHAT, CDR2 FNYEAQ, per germline (reference sequence). V was pared by 5 bases and J by 6 bases, with 16 bases between. CDR3 length: 15 amino acids. The CDR3 nucleotides are TGTGCCAGCAGCCTCTTACAGGGTAGCCCCGGGGAGCTGTTTTTT. Protein: CASSLLQGSPGELFF.

This clone was observed a few times. CDR3 residues: CASGSTGQGGTDTQYF. In DNA, the CDR3 is TGTGCCAGTGGGAGCACGGGACAGGGGGGAACAGATACGCAGTATTTT. The rearrangement uses TRBV19 and TRBJ2-3, with 11 bases aligning to TRBD1. From germline, CDR1 is LNHDA and CDR2 SQIVND (reference sequence). The CDR3 extends over 16 amino acids. Trimming took 8 bases from V and 3 from J; bases not matched to a gene: 10.

This clone has just a few counts. J is TRBJ2-7 and V is TRBV7-9, with D maybe TRBD2 (6 bases). The V and J ends lost 1 base and 2 bases respectively, with 15 bases between them. This CDR3 has 16 residues. Germline V gene lookup returns CDR1 SEHNR and CDR2 FQNEAQ (reference sequence). The DNA for the CDR3 is TGTGCCAGCAGCTTAGGAGGGACTCCAACCGCCTACGAGCAGTACTTC. This codes for CASSLGGTPTAYEQYF.